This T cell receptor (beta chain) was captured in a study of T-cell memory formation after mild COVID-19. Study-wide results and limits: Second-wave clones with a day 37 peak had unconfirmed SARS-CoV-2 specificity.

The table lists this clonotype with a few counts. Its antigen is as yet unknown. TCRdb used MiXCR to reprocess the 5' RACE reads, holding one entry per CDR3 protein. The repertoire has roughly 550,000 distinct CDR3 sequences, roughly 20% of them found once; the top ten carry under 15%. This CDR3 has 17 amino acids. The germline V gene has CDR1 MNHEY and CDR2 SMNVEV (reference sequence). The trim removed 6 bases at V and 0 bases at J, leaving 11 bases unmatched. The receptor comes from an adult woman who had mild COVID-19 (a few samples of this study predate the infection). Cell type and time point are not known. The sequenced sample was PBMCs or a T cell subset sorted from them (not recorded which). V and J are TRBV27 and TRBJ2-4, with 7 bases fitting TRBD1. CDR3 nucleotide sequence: TGTGCCAGCAGGCAATTGGACAGGATGCTAGCCAAAAACATTCAGTACTTC. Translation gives CASRQLDRMLAKNIQYF.